This is a list of T cell receptor beta chains from one sample in a study of T cell changes during pregnancy in multiple sclerosis. Assay used: immunoSEQ multiplex PCR; TCRdb lists only in-frame clones, some missing. The data contain fewer than 60,000 clones, around 92% of them singletons. The sample was peripheral blood, taken after pregnancy. Receptors were obtained from a female donor in good health, enrolled as a control in a pregnancy study. Each CDR3 is given with its conserved first and last residue. D genes are given only for firm matches. Some rows mark clone size as missing; the rest say once, few, many or name a class of expanded clone.

j_gene | abundance | v_gene | d_gene | CDR3aa | CDR3nt
TRBJ2-1 | . | TRBV19 | TRBD2 | CASRRGLAVYNEQFF | TGTGCCAGTAGGCGGGGACTAGCGGTTTACAATGAGCAGTTCTTC
TRBJ2-4 | . | TRBV15 | . | CATSRAGGIQYF | TGTGCCACCAGCAGAGCCGGGGGCATTCAGTACTTC
TRBJ1-2 | . | TRBV6-5 | TRBD1 | CASSYSGQVYGYTF | TGTGCCAGCAGTTACTCTGGACAGGTCTATGGCTACACCTTC
TRBJ2-2 | . | TRBV7-8 | TRBD2 | CASSLARSGGAEGALFF | TGTGCCAGCAGCTTAGCGAGGAGCGGGGGGGCCGAAGGTGCGCTGTTTTTT
TRBJ2-1 | . | TRBV13 | TRBD1 | CASSLGDRSYNEQFF | TGTGCCAGCAGCTTAGGGGACAGGAGTTACAATGAGCAGTTCTTC
TRBJ2-7 | . | TRBV18 | . | CASSPNREHYEQYF | TGTGCCAGCTCCCCTAACAGGGAGCACTACGAGCAGTACTTC
TRBJ2-3 | . | TRBV18 | . | CASSPPGLAGPSPDTQYF | TGTGCCAGCTCACCCCCCGGGCTTGCGGGGCCCTCCCCAGATACGCAGTATTTT
TRBJ2-7 | . | TRBV25-1 | . | CASSLSYEQYF | TGTGCCAGCAGTCTTTCTTACGAGCAGTACTTC
TRBJ1-4 | few | TRBV27 | . | CASRLAPSTNEKLFF | TGTGCCAGCAGGCTGGCTCCCTCTACTAATGAAAAACTGTTTTTT
TRBJ2-1 | . | TRBV6-4 | TRBD2 | CASSEWRGSSNEQFF | TGTGCCAGCAGTGAGTGGCGCGGGAGTTCGAATGAGCAGTTCTTC
TRBJ2-1 | . | TRBV6-5 | . | CASSSHWYNEQFF | TGTGCCAGCAGTTCGCACTGGTACAATGAGCAGTTCTTC
TRBJ1-1 | . | TRBV14 | TRBD1 | CASSQGRDRVAFF | TGTGCCAGCAGCCAAGGGAGGGACAGGGTGGCTTTCTTT
TRBJ1-1 | . | TRBV25-1 | . | CASRGAGNTEAFF | TGTGCCAGCAGAGGGGCAGGGAACACTGAAGCTTTCTTT
TRBJ1-2 | . | TRBV25-1 | TRBD1 | CASSETDRGYGYTF | TGTGCCAGCAGCGAGACGGACAGGGGGTATGGCTACACCTTC
TRBJ1-2 | once | TRBV6-4 | TRBD1 | CASSPQGGDLNYGYTF | TGTGCCAGCAGTCCACAGGGGGGTGACCTTAACTATGGCTACACCTTC
TRBJ1-1 | . | TRBV15 | TRBD1 | CASRTGLRPEAFF | TGTGCCAGTAGGACAGGGCTTCGCCCTGAAGCTTTCTTT
TRBJ2-1 | . | TRBV28 | TRBD2 | CASRGLAGGSYNEQFF | TGTGCCAGCCGGGGACTAGCGGGAGGCTCCTACAATGAGCAGTTCTTC
TRBJ2-5 | . | TRBV2 | . | CASSEDRSQETQYF | TGTGCCAGCAGTGAAGACAGGAGCCAAGAGACCCAGTACTTC
TRBJ1-6 | . | TRBV7-9 | . | CASSLDNNSPLHF | TGTGCCAGCAGCTTAGATAATAATTCACCCCTCCACTTT
TRBJ1-2 | . | TRBV6-1 | TRBD1 | CASSFGQGAPYGYTF | TGTGCCAGCAGTTTTGGACAGGGGGCCCCCTATGGCTACACCTTC
TRBJ2-4 | . | TRBV5-1 | TRBD1 | CASSPRPGQGANIQYF | TGCGCCAGCAGCCCTCGTCCGGGACAGGGGGCAAACATTCAGTACTTC
TRBJ1-1 | . | TRBV6-1 | . | CASSGSGSTEAFF | TGTGCCAGCAGTGGGTCGGGGAGCACTGAAGCTTTCTTT
TRBJ2-1 | . | TRBV7-6 | TRBD2 | CASSLGARGRSDEQFF | TGTGCCAGCAGCTTAGGGGCTCGCGGGAGGTCGGATGAGCAGTTCTTC
TRBJ1-1 | . | TRBV7-2 | TRBD1 | CASSPYPTGGWAFF | TGTGCCAGCAGCCCATACCCTACAGGGGGCTGGGCTTTCTTT
TRBJ1-3 | . | TRBV5-1 | TRBD1 | CASSPGTAGNTIYF | TGCGCCAGCAGCCCCGGGACAGCTGGAAACACCATATATTTT
TRBJ1-4 | . | TRBV19 | TRBD1 | CASSGTAFEKLFF | TGTGCCAGTAGTGGGACAGCTTTTGAAAAACTGTTTTTT
TRBJ2-5 | . | TRBV7-8 | . | CASSAYAGQFQETQYF | TGTGCCAGCAGCGCGTACGCGGGTCAATTTCAAGAGACCCAGTACTTC
TRBJ1-3 | . | TRBV19 | . | CASSMDSVSGNTIYF | TGTGCCAGTAGTATGGACAGTGTCTCTGGAAACACCATATATTTT
TRBJ2-5 | . | TRBV7-2 | . | CASSLLRETQYF | TGTGCCAGCAGCCTACTGAGAGAGACCCAGTACTTC
TRBJ2-7 | once | TRBV27 | TRBD1 | CASSLWTGVGYEQYF | TGTGCCAGCAGTTTATGGACAGGAGTGGGCTACGAGCAGTACTTC
TRBJ2-7 | . | TRBV14 | . | CASSQGGAYEQYF | TGTGCCAGCAGCCAAGGCGGAGCCTACGAGCAGTACTTC
TRBJ2-1 | . | TRBV6-1 | TRBD1 | CASNRDRGNEQFF | TGTGCCTCAAACAGGGACAGGGGAAATGAGCAGTTCTTC
TRBJ1-5 | . | TRBV19 | . | CASSMGAAQNQPQHF | TGTGCCAGTAGTATGGGGGCGGCCCAAAATCAGCCCCAGCATTTT
TRBJ2-1 | . | TRBV7-6 | . | CASSRLGRGCNEQFF | TGTGCCAGCAGCCGTCTAGGGAGAGGGTGCAATGAGCAGTTCTTC
TRBJ1-2 | . | TRBV29-1 | TRBD1 | CSVEVVRGLDGGYTF | TGCAGCGTTGAAGTCGTTAGGGGGCTAGATGGAGGCTACACCTTC
TRBJ1-2 | . | TRBV6-6 | TRBD1 | CASVTGEWGGYTF | TGTGCCAGTGTGACAGGGGAATGGGGTGGCTACACCTTC
TRBJ1-4 | . | TRBV25-1 | TRBD1 | CASRPQGANEKLFF | TGTGCCAGCAGGCCACAGGGGGCTAATGAAAAACTGTTTTTT
TRBJ2-2 | . | TRBV5-1 | . | CASSAEGVTGELFF | TGCGCCAGCAGCGCAGAGGGGGTGACCGGGGAGCTGTTTTTT
TRBJ1-2 | once | TRBV2 | TRBD1 | CASSGRGQSYGYTF | TGTGCCAGCAGTGGGAGGGGACAGAGTTATGGCTACACCTTC
TRBJ2-7 | . | TRBV27 | TRBD2 | CASSFTGGPKEQYF | TGTGCCAGCAGTTTCACGGGGGGGCCTAAGGAGCAGTACTTC
TRBJ1-1 | . | TRBV7-8 | TRBD1 | CASSPRTGAPNTEAFF | TGTGCCAGCAGCCCGAGGACAGGGGCCCCGAACACTGAAGCTTTCTTT
TRBJ1-1 | once | TRBV18 | TRBD1 | CASSPQGAEAFF | TGTGCCAGCTCACCGCAGGGGGCTGAAGCTTTCTTT
TRBJ1-2 | . | TRBV5-5 | . | CASSLFEEQTKHYGYTF | TGTGCCAGCAGCTTGTTCGAAGAACAGACTAAACACTATGGCTACACCTTC